The sample holds many counts of the clone carrying this TCR beta chain. This sample is part of a study of blood T cells in healthy people across ages. The V end was cut by 5 bases, the J end by 2 bases, with 10 bases between. This CDR3 has 13 residues. Germline V gene lookup returns CDR1 SGHTA and CDR2 FQGNSA. Through a sample-barcoded 5' primer and a J-beta primer mix, a second PCR was run for about 6 to 11 cycles. MiXCR was run by TCRdb on the 5' RACE reads, yielding one entry per CDR3 protein. Altogether more than 700,000 distinct CDR3 sequences are present, less than 70% being singletons, with the ten largest covering around 41%.

The sequence was collected from an elderly man in good health. The sequenced material came from blood. This chain connects TRBV7-2 to TRBJ2-7, with no clear D. CDR3 DNA: TGTGCCAGCAGCCCGTACTTGACCTACGAGCAGTACTTC. This sequence encodes CASSPYLTYEQYF.